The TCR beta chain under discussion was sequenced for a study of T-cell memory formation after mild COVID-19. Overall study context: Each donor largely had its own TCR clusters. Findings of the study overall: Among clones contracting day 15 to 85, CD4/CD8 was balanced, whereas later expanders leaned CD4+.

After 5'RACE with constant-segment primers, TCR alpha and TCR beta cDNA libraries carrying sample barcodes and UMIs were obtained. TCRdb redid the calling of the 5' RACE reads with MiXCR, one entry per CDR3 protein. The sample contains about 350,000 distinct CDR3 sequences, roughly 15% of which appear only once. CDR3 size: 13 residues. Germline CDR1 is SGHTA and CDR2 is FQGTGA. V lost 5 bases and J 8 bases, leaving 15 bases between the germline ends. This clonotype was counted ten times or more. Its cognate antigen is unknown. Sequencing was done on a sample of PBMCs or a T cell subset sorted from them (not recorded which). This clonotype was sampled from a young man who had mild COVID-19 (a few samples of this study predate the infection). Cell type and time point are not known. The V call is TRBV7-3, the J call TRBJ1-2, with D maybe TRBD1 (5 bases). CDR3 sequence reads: CASSPGPVGGYTF. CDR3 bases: TGTGCCAGCAGCCCGGGACCGGTCGGGGGCTACACCTTC.